The rows below give T cell receptor beta chains drawn from one sample of a study of cytomegalovirus exposure and HLA in healthy donors. TCRdb's table, derived via immunoSEQ multiplex PCR, lists solely in-frame clones and lacks some. The sample shows approximately 190,000 clones, 80% to 85% of them seen only once. The sample was PBMCs. These receptor sequences come from a boy aged 5-17 years in good health and CMV-seronegative. CDR3s include the opening cysteine and the closing phenylalanine or tryptophan. The order of the fields is J gene, clone size, D gene, CDR3 length, V gene, CDR3 protein, CDR3 DNA. The D gene is left open where the match is weak. Clone size is not always given. Where it is, it says once, few, many or a class for expanded clones.

>TRBJ2-1|once|TRBD1|16|TRBV13
CASKTTQGALGNEQFF
TGTGCCAGCAAAACAACACAGGGGGCTTTGGGCAATGAGCAGTTCTTC
>TRBJ1-1|NA|TRBD1|14|TRBV10-3
CAIRGTGTNTEAFF
TGTGCCATCAGAGGGACAGGGACGAACACTGAAGCTTTCTTT
>TRBJ1-4|NA|NA|17|TRBV7-6
CASRGEEGRLEEEKLFF
TGTGCCAGCAGGGGGGAGGAGGGGCGCCTTGAGGAAGAAAAACTGTTTTTT
>TRBJ2-3|once|TRBD2|16|TRBV29-1
CSVVRGLAGGGDTQYF
TGCAGCGTTGTAAGGGGTCTAGCGGGGGGAGGAGATACGCAGTATTTT
>TRBJ1-4|NA|TRBD1|16|TRBV9
CASSVAGDRGYEKLFF
TGTGCCAGCAGCGTAGCGGGGGACAGGGGCTATGAAAAACTGTTTTTT
>TRBJ2-7|NA|NA|13|TRBV28
CASSLLAPYEQYF
TGTGCCAGCAGTTTGTTGGCCCCCTACGAGCAGTACTTC
>TRBJ2-7|NA|NA|13|TRBV6-1
CASSELTGYEQYF
TGTGCCAGCAGTGAACTAACAGGCTACGAGCAGTACTTC
>TRBJ2-3|NA|TRBD2|18|TRBV4-2
CASSPGLAGVGSTDTQYF
TGTGCCAGCAGCCCGGGACTAGCGGGAGTGGGGAGCACAGATACGCAGTATTTT
>TRBJ2-3|NA|NA|19|TRBV27
CASSLSPGTWESYADTQYF
TGTGCCAGCAGTTTATCTCCGGGAACCTGGGAATCCTATGCAGATACGCAGTATTTT
>TRBJ1-6|NA|NA|16|TRBV9
CASSVAQTHGGSPLHF
TGTGCCAGCAGCGTAGCCCAAACCCACGGGGGATCACCCCTCCACTTT
>TRBJ1-5|NA|NA|12|TRBV27
CASSAGGQPQHF
TGTGCCAGCAGTGCAGGTGGACAGCCCCAGCATTTT
>TRBJ1-2|NA|NA|14|TRBV10-3
CAISEAGLDYGYTF
TGTGCCATCAGTGAGGCGGGTCTGGACTATGGCTACACCTTC
>TRBJ2-7|once|NA|13|TRBV7-9
CASSLAPIGEQYF
TGTGCCAGCAGCTTAGCCCCTATCGGGGAGCAGTACTTC
>TRBJ1-6|NA|TRBD1|17|TRBV5-1
CASSFGDRGSYNSPLHF
TGCGCCAGCAGCTTCGGGGACAGGGGTTCCTATAATTCACCCCTCCACTTT
>TRBJ1-1|NA|NA|14|TRBV27
CASSLGPGLTEAFF
TGTGCCAGCAGTTTAGGGCCAGGCTTGACTGAAGCTTTCTTT
>TRBJ1-1|NA|TRBD1|15|TRBV9
CASSAGTAMNTEAFF
TGTGCCAGCAGTGCCGGGACAGCAATGAACACTGAAGCTTTCTTT
>TRBJ2-3|NA|NA|15|TRBV27
CASSLGGFGTDTQYF
TGTGCCAGCAGTCTGGGGGGTTTTGGCACAGATACGCAGTATTTT
>TRBJ1-3|NA|TRBD1|14|TRBV13
CASRIQGFGNTIYF
TGTGCCAGCAGGATACAGGGGTTTGGAAACACCATATATTTT
>TRBJ2-7|NA|TRBD1|15|TRBV7-3
CASSQDGQGTYEQYF
TGTGCCAGCAGCCAAGACGGACAGGGCACCTACGAGCAGTACTTC
>TRBJ2-7|NA|NA|11|TRBV20-1
CSATTGTEQYF
TGCAGTGCGACCACAGGGACCGAGCAGTACTTC
>TRBJ2-1|NA|NA|15|TRBV27
CASSLAGSSYNEQFF
TGTGCCAGCAGCCTTGCGGGGAGCTCCTACAATGAGCAGTTCTTC
>TRBJ2-3|NA|NA|14|TRBV29-1
CSVERAESTDTQYF
TGCAGCGTCGAGAGAGCGGAAAGCACAGATACGCAGTATTTT
>TRBJ1-5|few|NA|15|TRBV2
CASSVQGFDNQPQHF
TGTGCCAGCAGTGTACAGGGTTTTGACAATCAGCCCCAGCATTTT
>TRBJ2-7|NA|TRBD1|16|TRBV5-4
CASSLVDRVRSYEQYF
TGTGCCAGCAGCTTGGTTGACAGGGTTCGGTCCTACGAGCAGTACTTC
>TRBJ2-3|NA|NA|15|TRBV13
CASTHASSSTDTQYF
TGTGCCAGCACGCACGCGTCCTCTAGCACAGATACGCAGTATTTT
>TRBJ1-2|NA|TRBD1|12|TRBV30
CAWEQGPGGYTF
TGTGCCTGGGAACAGGGGCCGGGTGGCTACACCTTC
>TRBJ2-5|NA|TRBD2|14|TRBV6-5
CASSYRTSAGTQYF
TGTGCCAGCAGTTACCGGACTAGCGCTGGGACCCAGTACTTC
>TRBJ2-7|NA|TRBD2|14|TRBV28
CASSQAGLSYEQYF
TGTGCCAGCAGCCAAGCGGGACTATCCTACGAGCAGTACTTC
>TRBJ2-7|NA|NA|15|TRBV19
CASSIDGGPAYEQYF
TGTGCCAGTAGTATAGATGGGGGCCCAGCCTACGAGCAGTACTTC
>TRBJ2-2|NA|TRBD2|17|TRBV9
CASSDQLAGGILGELFF
TGTGCCAGCAGCGACCAACTAGCGGGGGGAATTCTCGGGGAGCTGTTTTTT
>TRBJ1-6|once|TRBD1|15|TRBV27
CASSTGTAIDSPLHF
TGTGCCAGCAGTACCGGGACAGCGATAGATTCACCCCTCCACTTT
>TRBJ1-3|few|TRBD1|17|TRBV27
CASSLIAPGTVGNTIYF
TGTGCCAGCAGTTTGATCGCACCAGGGACAGTTGGAAACACCATATATTTT
>TRBJ2-3|NA|TRBD1|16|TRBV9
CASSVGSGQGSWAQYF
TGTGCCAGCAGCGTAGGTTCGGGACAGGGTTCCTGGGCGCAGTATTTT
>TRBJ2-1|NA|TRBD2|14|TRBV2
CASLPGLAGYEQFF
TGTGCCAGCCTCCCGGGACTAGCGGGGTATGAGCAGTTCTTC
>TRBJ1-6|NA|NA|14|TRBV1
CTSSRDSDPWALHF
TGCACCAGCTCCCGGGACAGCGACCCTTGGGCCCTCCACTTT
>TRBJ1-1|NA|NA|20|TRBV4-1
CASSQGPGSREASKNTEAFF
TGCGCCAGCAGCCAAGGGCCCGGTAGCAGGGAAGCATCTAAGAACACTGAAGCTTTCTTT
>TRBJ2-2|NA|TRBD2|14|TRBV14
CASSHLAGVGELFF
TGTGCCAGCAGTCATCTAGCGGGGGTCGGGGAGCTGTTTTTT
>TRBJ2-1|NA|TRBD2|15|TRBV2
CASIKGSGDYNEQFF
TGTGCCAGCATTAAAGGTAGCGGGGACTACAATGAGCAGTTCTTC
>TRBJ2-7|NA|NA|15|TRBV15
CAIGSSAGLDYEQYF
TGTGCCATCGGTTCCTCGGCGGGGCTCGACTACGAGCAGTACTTC
>TRBJ1-2|NA|NA|15|TRBV11-2
CASSRPGRSTYGYTF
TGTGCCAGCAGCCGGCCCGGCAGGTCAACCTATGGCTACACCTTC
>TRBJ1-3|NA|NA|15|TRBV5-1
CASSLTGLAGNTIYF
TGCGCCAGCAGCTTGACAGGGCTCGCTGGAAACACCATATATTTT
>TRBJ1-1|NA|NA|13|TRBV5-1
CASSLEPGTEAFF
TGCGCCAGCAGCTTGGAGCCAGGCACTGAAGCTTTCTTT
>TRBJ2-2|NA|TRBD1|18|TRBV7-6
CASSLETGGPTNTGELFF
TGTGCCAGCAGCTTAGAGACAGGGGGCCCAACGAACACCGGGGAGCTGTTTTTT
>TRBJ1-6|NA|TRBD1|13|TRBV30
CAWSQGENSPLHF
TGTGCCTGGAGTCAGGGGGAAAATTCACCCCTCCACTTT
>TRBJ2-1|NA|NA|13|TRBV11-2
CASSLSYSGEQFF
TGTGCCAGCAGCTTAAGTTATTCCGGTGAGCAGTTCTTC
>TRBJ2-7|NA|TRBD2|15|TRBV18
CASSPGTSGNYEQYF
TGTGCCAGCTCACCAGGGACTAGCGGGAACTACGAGCAGTACTTC
>TRBJ2-7|NA|NA|16|TRBV5-5
CASSLAQGRRAYEQYF
TGTGCCAGCAGCTTGGCCCAGGGAAGGAGGGCCTACGAGCAGTACTTC
>TRBJ1-1|NA|NA|17|TRBV19
CASNRGTGSYMNTEAFF
TGTGCCAGTAATAGGGGAACAGGTTCCTATATGAACACTGAAGCTTTCTTT